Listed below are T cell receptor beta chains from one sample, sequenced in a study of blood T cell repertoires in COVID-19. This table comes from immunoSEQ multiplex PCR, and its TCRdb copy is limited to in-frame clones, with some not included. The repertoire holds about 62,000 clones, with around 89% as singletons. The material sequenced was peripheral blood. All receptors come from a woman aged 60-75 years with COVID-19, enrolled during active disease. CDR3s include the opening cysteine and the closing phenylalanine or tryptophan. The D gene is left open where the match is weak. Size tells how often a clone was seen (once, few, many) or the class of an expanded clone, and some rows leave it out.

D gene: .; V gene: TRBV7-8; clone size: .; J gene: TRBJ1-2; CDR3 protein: CASSLVGIGEWSGYTF; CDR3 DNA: TGTGCCAGCAGCTTAGTAGGGATCGGGGAATGGAGTGGCTACACCTTC
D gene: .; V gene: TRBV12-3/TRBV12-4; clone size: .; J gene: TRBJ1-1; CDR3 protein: CASSLLEAFF; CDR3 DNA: TGTGCCAGCAGCCTCCTTGAAGCTTTCTTT
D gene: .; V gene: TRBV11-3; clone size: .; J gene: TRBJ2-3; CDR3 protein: CASSLDSGSTDTQYF; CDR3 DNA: TGTGCCAGCAGCTTAGACAGCGGTAGCACAGATACGCAGTATTTT
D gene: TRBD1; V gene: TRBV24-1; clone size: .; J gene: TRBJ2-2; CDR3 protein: CATRDTGQGDGELFF; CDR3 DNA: TGTGCCACCAGGGATACAGGGCAGGGGGACGGGGAGCTGTTTTTT
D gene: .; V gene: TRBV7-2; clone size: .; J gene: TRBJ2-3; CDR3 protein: CASSSSSGSGGDTQYF; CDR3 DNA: TGTGCCAGCAGCTCGTCAAGCGGGTCAGGGGGTGATACGCAGTATTTT
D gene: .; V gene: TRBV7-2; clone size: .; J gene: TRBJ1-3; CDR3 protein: CASSLQFSGNTIYF; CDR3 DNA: TGTGCCAGCAGCTTACAATTTTCTGGAAACACCATATATTTT
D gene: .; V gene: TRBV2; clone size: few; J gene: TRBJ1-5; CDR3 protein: CASSRQSNQPQHF; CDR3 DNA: TGTGCCAGCAGCAGACAGAGCAATCAGCCCCAGCATTTT
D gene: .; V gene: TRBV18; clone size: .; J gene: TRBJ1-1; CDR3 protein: CASSPREGLNTEAFF; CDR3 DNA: TGTGCCAGCTCACCACGGGAGGGACTGAACACTGAAGCTTTCTTT
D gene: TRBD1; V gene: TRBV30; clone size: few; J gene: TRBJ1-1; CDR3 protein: CAWSVKGTGKAFF; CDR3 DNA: TGTGCCTGGAGTGTAAAGGGGACAGGGAAAGCTTTCTTT
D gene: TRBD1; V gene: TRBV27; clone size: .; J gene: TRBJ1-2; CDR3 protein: CASSLHHLQGGGGGGYTF; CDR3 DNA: TGTGCCAGCAGTTTACATCATTTGCAGGGGGGAGGTGGGGGCGGCTACACCTTC
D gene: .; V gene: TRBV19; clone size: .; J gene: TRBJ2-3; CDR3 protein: CASSIVLGVADTQYF; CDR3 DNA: TGTGCCAGTAGTATAGTCTTGGGAGTCGCAGATACGCAGTATTTT
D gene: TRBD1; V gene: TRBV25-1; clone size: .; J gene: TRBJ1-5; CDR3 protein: CASSGDSSNQPQHF; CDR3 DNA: TGTGCCAGCAGTGGGGACAGTAGCAATCAGCCCCAGCATTTT
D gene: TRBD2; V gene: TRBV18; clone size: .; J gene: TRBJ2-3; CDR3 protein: CASSRTSGADTQYF; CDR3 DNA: TGTGCCAGCTCACGAACTAGCGGGGCAGATACGCAGTATTTT
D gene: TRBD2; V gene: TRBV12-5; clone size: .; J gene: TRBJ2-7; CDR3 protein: CASGLGSGREGEQYF; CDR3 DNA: TGTGCTAGTGGTTTGGGTAGCGGGAGAGAGGGCGAGCAGTACTTC
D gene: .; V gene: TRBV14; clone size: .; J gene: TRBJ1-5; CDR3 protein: CASSDRLSNQPQHF; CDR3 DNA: TGTGCCAGCAGCGACAGGTTAAGCAATCAGCCCCAGCATTTT
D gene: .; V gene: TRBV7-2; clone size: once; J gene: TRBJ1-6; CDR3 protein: CASSVGPPGRYNSPLHF; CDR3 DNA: TGTGCCAGCAGCGTAGGCCCACCTGGGCGCTATAATTCACCCCTCCACTTT
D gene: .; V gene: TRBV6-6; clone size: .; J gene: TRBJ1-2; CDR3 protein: CASSYSKVPGNYGYTF; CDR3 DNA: TGTGCCAGCAGTTACTCGAAGGTCCCGGGGAACTATGGCTACACCTTC